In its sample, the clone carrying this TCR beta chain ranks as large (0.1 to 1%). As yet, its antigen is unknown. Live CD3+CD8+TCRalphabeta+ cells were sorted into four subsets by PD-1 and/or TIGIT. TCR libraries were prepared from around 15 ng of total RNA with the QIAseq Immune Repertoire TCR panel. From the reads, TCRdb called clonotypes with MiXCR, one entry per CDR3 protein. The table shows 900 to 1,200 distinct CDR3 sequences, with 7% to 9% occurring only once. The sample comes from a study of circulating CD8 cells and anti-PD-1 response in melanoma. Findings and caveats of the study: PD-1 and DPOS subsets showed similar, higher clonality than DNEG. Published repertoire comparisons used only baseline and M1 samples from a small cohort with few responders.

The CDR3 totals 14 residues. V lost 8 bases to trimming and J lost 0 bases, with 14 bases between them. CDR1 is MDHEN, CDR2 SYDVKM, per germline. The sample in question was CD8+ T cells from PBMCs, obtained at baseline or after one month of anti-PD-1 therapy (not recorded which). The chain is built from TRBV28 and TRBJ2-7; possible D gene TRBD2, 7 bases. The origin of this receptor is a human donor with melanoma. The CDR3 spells CASDPGGSSYEQYF. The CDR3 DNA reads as TGTGCCAGCGACCCGGGGGGCTCCTCCTACGAGCAGTACTTC.